The entry below gives a single T cell receptor (beta chain) sequence along with its context. The antigen is not known. CDR1 and CDR2 (germline): SGHRS, YFSETQ. With V trimmed by 4 bases and J by 4 bases, 6 bases remained unmatched. The CDR3 is made up of 15 amino acids. This sample was taken from a study of T cell repertoires in ileal Crohn's disease. Looking at the study overall: About half of patients got postoperative therapy: about ten thiopurines, roughly 19 anti-TNF.

Here immunoSEQ multiplex PCR was the method, and the copy in TCRdb shows in-frame clones only, minus some. The table has around 33,000 clones, roughly 77% seen once; the top ten hold 15% to 20%. Study-level results: Sorted CD8 T cells held more high-frequency clones than CD4.

The sequenced sample consisted of ileal tissue. The clonotype comes from an adult with Crohn's disease. The V call is TRBV5-1, the J call TRBJ2-1, with 9 nucleotides matching TRBD1. CDR3 sequence (DNA): TGCGCCAGCAGCCGGGACAGGGTTGATTACAATGAGCAGTTCTTC. Translating gives CASSRDRVDYNEQFF.